Below, 27 T cell receptor beta chains from the same sample are listed, as sequenced in a study of low-dose radiotherapy and immunotherapy resistance in tumors. Time point in this sample: after trial treatment. Treatment specified: LDRT plus nivolumab, ipilimumab, low-dose cyclophosphamide and aspirin (RACIN trial). Amplification of TCRs used a constant-region primer and V-primer adapter for around 19 PCR cycles. TCRdb independently ran MiXCR on the reads; one entry per CDR3 protein. The sample yields about 52,000 distinct CDR3 sequences, roughly 33% seen once. This specimen consisted of PBMCs, obtained after low-dose radiotherapy plus immunotherapy. The receptors originated from a male donor with rectosigmoid adenocarcinoma.

As for this clonotype: This sequence is one base from a far larger clone and is likely a read error. The J gene is TRBJ2-3, the V gene TRBV7-8; D not certain. CDR1 and CDR2 from the germline V gene are SGHVS and FQNEAQ. This CDR3 spans 12 amino acids. Trimming removed 3 bases at V and 0 bases at J, with 1 base between. DNA of the CDR3: TGTGCCAGCAGCTTTAGCACAGATACGCAGTATTTT. This codes for CASSFSTDTQYF.

The genes are TRBV7-9 and TRBJ1-1, with D uncertain. The germline V gene has CDR1 SEHNR and CDR2 FQNEAQ (reference sequence). CDR3 length: 12 amino acids. V shed 6 bases and J shed 6 bases, with 11 bases lying between them. CDR3 residues: CASSSQRAEAFF. The CDR3 nucleotides read TGTGCCAGCAGTTCACAACGAGCTGAAGCTTTCTTT.

This clonotype was seen ten or more times. This rearrangement joins TRBV25-1 to TRBJ2-1, with TRBD2 matching over 13 bases. The CDR3 runs 15 residues. Germline lookup yields CDR1 MGHDK and CDR2 SYGVNS. The J segment lost 4 bases and the V segment lost 10 bases, leaving 7 bases of the junction unmatched. The CDR3 region is CATQRTSGGYNEQFF. The CDR3 bases are TGTGCCACCCAACGGACTAGCGGGGGTTACAATGAGCAGTTCTTC.

This clonotype was observed many times. The chain employs TRBV7-9 and TRBJ1-5; 11 bases match TRBD1. With 5 bases clipped from V and 6 bases from J, the junction kept 6 bases outside the gene matches. Germline CDR1 SEHNR, CDR2 FQNEAQ (reference sequence). The CDR3 is made up of 15 amino acids. CDR3 bases: TGTGCCAGCAGCCGGACAGGGGGCGAAGGTCAGCCCCAGCATTTT. It codes for CASSRTGGEGQPQHF. The entire variable domain, with the rest obtained from reference TRBV7-9 and TRBJ1-5, is as follows: DTGVSQNPRHKITKRGQNVTFRCDPISEHNRLYWYRQTLGQGPEFLTYFQNEAQLEKSRLLSDRFSAERPKGSFSTLEIQRTEQGDSAMYLCASSRTGGEGQPQHFGDGTRLSIL.

This clonotype turned up a few times. The CDR3 reads CASSQLGSEYNEQFF. Written as DNA, the CDR3 is TGTGCCAGCAGCCAGTTAGGGAGCGAGTACAATGAGCAGTTCTTC. The chain couples TRBV28 to TRBJ2-1, with a tentative D call TRBD2 (5 bases). The CDR3 has 15 residues. In germline, CDR1 is MDHEN, CDR2 SYDVKM. V lost 6 bases and J 4 bases, leaving 16 bases between the germline ends.

This chain joins TRBV6-2 or TRBV6-3 and TRBJ2-7, with 8 bases identical to TRBD2. The CDR3 sequence is 15 residues long. Germline-derived CDR1 and CDR2 are MNHEY and SVGEGT. The V segment lost 6 bases and the J segment 2 bases; nucleotides outside the gene matches: 9. The CDR3 is CASSKSGSATYEQYF. The CDR3, as DNA: TGTGCCAGCAGCAAAAGCGGGAGCGCCACCTACGAGCAGTACTTC.

This clonotype was detected many times. The chain links TRBV28 to TRBJ1-1; D may be TRBD1 (5 bases). CDR1 and CDR2 from the germline V gene are MDHEN and SYDVKM. The V and J ends lost 6 bases and 4 bases respectively, with 15 bases between them. The CDR3 spans 14 residues. In DNA, the CDR3 is TGTGCCAGCAGCTTTGGAGCAGGGCCCACTGAAGCTTTCTTT. Protein product: CASSFGAGPTEAFF. Complete variable domain (other parts from reference TRBV28 and TRBJ1-1): DVKVTQSSRYLVKRTGEKVFLECVQDMDHENMFWYRQDPGLGLRLIYFSYDVKMKEKGDIPEGYSVSREKKERFSLILESASTNQTSMYLCASSFGAGPTEAFFGQGTRLTVV.

Points on this clonotype: It is likely a read error: a sequence one base away is far more abundant. The chain carries TRBV5-3 and TRBJ2-2; D may be TRBD1 or TRBD2 (5 bases each). TRBV5-3 is an ORF, with its function uncertain. The CDR3 spans 17 residues. In DNA form, the CDR3 reads TGTGTCAGCAGCTGGGGTTTACTAGGGACCAACGCCGGGGAGCTGTTTTTT. Its protein is CVSSWGLLGTNAGELFF.

A remark on this clonotype: Because the CDR3's place on the DNA is in doubt, the DNA is left out and the CDR3 is given as listed by TCRdb. The V call is TRBV27, the J call TRBJ2-2; TRBD1 is taken as the D call from the table, unchecked against the DNA. The CDR3 is 17 residues long, counting both termini. The V gene's germline CDR1 is MNHEY and CDR2 SMNVEV (reference sequence). This chain's CDR3 is CASSFRGQGTTGELFFF.

There are many counts of this clonotype. The V call is TRBV7-2, the J call TRBJ2-3; TRBD2 aligns across 9 bases. Germline V CDR1 and CDR2: SGHTA, FQGNSA. This CDR3 region has 17 residues. The V segment lost 4 bases and the J segment 1 base; nucleotides outside the gene matches: 9. CDR3 loop: CASSSNPGTSRTDTQYF. As DNA, the CDR3 is TGTGCCAGCAGCTCTAACCCCGGGACTAGCCGCACAGATACGCAGTATTTT.

This clonotype has a handful of counts. The germline gene is not matched at one end of the junction; a read error may be the cause. The V call is TRBV2, the J call TRBJ2-3; 7 positions match TRBD1. Germline assignment: CDR1 SNHLY and CDR2 FYNNEI. The CDR3 loop spans 11 amino acids. The CDR3 sequence is CASREGTEQYF. The CDR3 DNA follows: TGTGCCAGCAGGGAAGGGACAGAGCAGTATTTT.

In this sample, this clonotype turned up many times. The CDR3 loop reads CASSFQMNTEAFF. The CDR3 coding sequence is TGCGCCAGCAGCTTTCAGATGAACACTGAAGCTTTCTTT. V gene TRBV5-1 combines with J gene TRBJ1-1; D unclear. The CDR3 sequence is 13 residues long. CDR1 and CDR2 from the germline V gene are SGHRS and YFSETQ. V lost 2 bases and J lost 0, with 5 bases in between.

This clonotype was detected ten times or more. The chain combines TRBV13 with TRBJ1-3, with D unresolved. This CDR3 is built from 14 residues. The germline V gene has CDR1 PRHDT and CDR2 FYEKMQ (reference sequence). The V gene lost 5 bases and the J gene lost 0 bases, with 8 bases spanning the gap. CDR3 amino acids: CASSPEDSGNTIYF. The CDR3 region has the DNA TGTGCCAGCAGCCCGGAGGACTCTGGAAACACCATATATTTT.

This clonotype has a count of ten or more. The chain carries TRBV2 and TRBJ2-3; D may correspond to TRBD1 or TRBD2 (5 bases each). Germline CDR1 reads SNHLY; CDR2 reads FYNNEI. This CDR3 comprises 13 residues. Trimming took off 7 bases at V and 2 bases at J, with 10 bases between the two ends. CDR3 bases: TGTGCCAGCACAGGGACCTTCACAGATACGCAGTATTTT. Translation: CASTGTFTDTQYF.

This clonotype is deemed large. The V and J genes are TRBV4-3 and TRBJ1-2; a weak D match, TRBD1 (5 bases). V lost 0 bases and J 4 bases, leaving 9 bases between the germline ends. CDR3 length: 14 amino acids. Per germline, CDR1 LGHNA and CDR2 YSLEER. CDR3 amino acids: CASSQDSGTYGYTF. The CDR3 coding sequence is TGCGCCAGCAGCCAAGATTCCGGGACCTATGGCTACACCTTC.

The CDR3 DNA reads as TGTGCCAGCAGAGACAGGGAAAACACTGAAGCTTTCTTT. Residues: CASRDRENTEAFF. V and J are TRBV2 and TRBJ1-1, with TRBD1 matching over 7 bases. The CDR3 covers 13 residues. From germline, CDR1 is SNHLY and CDR2 FYNNEI. Losses at the gene ends were 6 bases for V and 2 bases for J; bases not matched to a gene: 3.

V and J are TRBV28 and TRBJ2-5, with 12 positions matching TRBD2. The germline V gene has CDR1 MDHEN and CDR2 SYDVKM. The J segment lost 4 bases and the V segment lost 8 bases, leaving 14 bases of the junction unmatched. The length of the CDR3 is 17 residues. The CDR3 coding sequence is TGTGCCAGCGGTTCACCGAAGCGACTAGCGGGAGTAGAGACCCAGTACTTC. Protein product: CASGSPKRLAGVETQYF.

At least ten counts were recorded for this clonotype. The chain has TRBV12-3 or TRBV12-4 and TRBJ1-6, with D possibly TRBD1 on 5 matching bases. The CDR3 is 17 residues long. Trimming took off 6 bases at V and 8 bases at J, with 23 bases between the two ends. The DNA for the CDR3 is TGTGCCAGCAGCCCTGACGGTCGGTCGAGGGGTCATTCACCCCTCCACTTT. Its translation: CASSPDGRSRGHSPLHF.

This clonotype appeared many times. The chain combines TRBV12-3 or TRBV12-4 with TRBJ1-1; TRBD1 matches 7 bases. The CDR3 spans 16 residues. Trimming at V came to 7 bases and at J to 0 bases, leaving 11 bases not matched to a gene. CDR3 sequence reads: CASKPGTERMNTEAFF. CDR3 bases: TGTGCCAGCAAACCCGGGACAGAACGAATGAACACTGAAGCTTTCTTT.

In this sample, this clonotype is medium-sized. The chain links TRBV28 to TRBJ1-4, with 11 positions matching TRBD1. Germline V gives CDR1 MDHEN, CDR2 SYDVKM. CDR3 length equals 13 residues. V was clipped by 7 bases and J by 8 bases; unmatched bases: 3. In nucleotides, the CDR3 is TGTGCCAGCAAGGGGACAGGGGGGGAAAAACTGTTTTTT. Amino acid sequence: CASKGTGGEKLFF.

The chain links TRBV14 to TRBJ1-1; D may be TRBD1 (6 bases). V dropped 5 bases and J dropped 4 bases, with 17 bases sitting between them. CDR1 SGHDN and CDR2 FVKESK come from the germline V gene. The CDR3 is 15 amino acids. CDR3 nucleotides: TGTGCCAGCAGCTCAGCCCGTTACAGGGCCACTGAAGCTTTCTTT. This encodes CASSSARYRATEAFF.

The table lists this clonotype with many counts. V and J are TRBV4-3 and TRBJ2-6; D remains unclear. V gave up 1 base and J gave up 0 bases, with 10 bases separating them. CDR3 length equals 17 residues. In germline, CDR1 is LGHNA, CDR2 YSLEER. CDR3 residues: CASSQARRHSGANVLTF. DNA for the CDR3: TGCGCCAGCAGCCAAGCGAGACGCCACTCTGGGGCCAACGTCCTGACTTTC.

By share of the sample, this clonotype is medium-sized. For the CDR3, the DNA is TGTGCCAGCAGTCCCGCGGGGTTTCGACCCTACGAGCAGTACTTC. Translated, it gives CASSPAGFRPYEQYF. V and J are TRBV28 and TRBJ2-7, with D perhaps matching TRBD2 (6 bases). The CDR3 contains 15 residues. V was cut by 5 bases and J by 2 bases, with 16 bases left in between. The germline V gene has CDR1 MDHEN and CDR2 SYDVKM.

This clonotype was observed at least ten times. The J gene is TRBJ1-2, the V gene TRBV7-9; a possible D gene is TRBD1 (6 bases). V was shortened by 4 bases and J by 6 bases, with 21 bases between the two germline ends. CDR3 length: 16 residues. In germline, CDR1 is SEHNR, CDR2 FQNEAQ (reference sequence). Here the CDR3 DNA reads TGTGCCAGCAGCTCCACTGACCGGGGGCGAATAGATGGCTACACCTTC. As protein: CASSSTDRGRIDGYTF.

As regards this clonotype: It differs at one base from a far larger clone, so likely a read error. CDR3 loop: CASSYGFGGTADNVQFF. The CDR3 DNA reads as TGTGCCAGCAGTTACGGGTTCGGGGGGACAGCGGACAATGTGCAGTTCTTC. The chain carries TRBV6-1 and TRBJ2-1; D may be TRBD1 or TRBD2 (7 bases each). The V gene's germline CDR1 is MNHNS and CDR2 SASEGT. There are 17 residues in the CDR3.

The rearrangement joins TRBV3-1 to TRBJ2-7; 12 bases are shared with TRBD1. The CDR3 spans 13 residues. Trimming took 5 bases from V and 6 from J; bases not matched to a gene: 2. CDR1 and CDR2 (germline): LGHDT, YNNKEL (reference sequence). CDR3 nucleotides: TGTGCCAGCAGCTGGGGACAGGGGGCCGAGCAGTACTTC. Its translation is CASSWGQGAEQYF.

This sequence joins TRBV3-1 and TRBJ2-7; D might be TRBD2 (6 bases). This CDR3 is built from 13 residues. Between the trimmed V and J ends, which lost 1 base and 5 bases, there was a span of 9 bases. CDR1 is LGHDT and CDR2 is YNNKEL in the germline V gene (reference sequence). The CDR3: CASSQGGGDEQYF. For the CDR3, the DNA is TGTGCCAGCAGCCAAGGGGGCGGGGACGAGCAGTACTTC.